This is a list of T cell receptor beta chains from one sample in a study of OX40 agonist ivuxolimab in advanced cancers. The repertoire was sequenced with immunoSEQ multiplex PCR; TCRdb's copy has only in-frame clones and lacks some. This table holds approximately 74,000 clones, approximately 90% found once. The sequenced sample was CD4+ or CD8+ T cells sorted from blood, obtained in a trial of the OX40 agonist ivuxolimab. The source of these receptors is an adult with an advanced solid tumor such as melanoma, head and neck, liver or kidney cancer. Each CDR3 is given with its conserved first and last residue. Fields, in order: V gene, J gene, D gene, clone size, CDR3 DNA, CDR3 protein. D genes are given only for firm matches. Only part of the rows carry a size: once, few, many, or a class if the clone is expanded.

TRBV5-1	TRBJ2-7	TRBD2	once	TGCGCCAGCAGAATGGGACTAGCGTTCTACGAGCAGTACTTC	CASRMGLAFYEQYF
TRBV6-5	TRBJ2-7	TRBD2	once	TGTGCCAGCAGACATAGCGGGACGGGTTACGAGCAGTACTTC	CASRHSGTGYEQYF
TRBV19	TRBJ2-1	.	.	TGTGCCAGTAGTTCCGGGTCAAGGGGAGATGAGCAGTTCTTC	CASSSGSRGDEQFF
TRBV7-2	TRBJ1-3	.	once	TGTGCCAGCAGCTTAGGGACAGCAGGAAACACCATATATTTT	CASSLGTAGNTIYF
TRBV30	TRBJ2-3	.	.	TGTGCCTGGAGTGCCAGGGGAGGGCCCGGAGATACGCAGTATTTT	CAWSARGGPGDTQYF
TRBV30	TRBJ2-2	TRBD1	.	TGTGCCTGGAGGAAGGACAGGGGAACCGGGGAGCTGTTTTTT	CAWRKDRGTGELFF
TRBV6-5	TRBJ2-1	.	.	TGTGCCAGCAGTTACTCGACGGGGGCCTCCTACAATGAGCAGTTCTTC	CASSYSTGASYNEQFF
TRBV5-8	TRBJ1-4	.	few	TGTGCCAGCAGCTTGTCAATTTGGTTCGGTGAAAATGAAAAACTGTTTTTT	CASSLSIWFGENEKLFF
TRBV12-1	TRBJ2-1	.	once	TGTGCCAGCAGCGCCCGGGTGAAGTTCTTC	CASSARVKFF
TRBV30	TRBJ1-1	.	.	TGTGCCTGGAGTGTAACGGTTTGGGGGGCTGAAACTGATCTTGAAGCTTTCTTT	CAWSVTVWGAETDLEAFF
TRBV6-5	TRBJ2-5	TRBD1	.	TGTGCCAGCAGGCCACAGGGGGCCAAGACCCAGTACTTC	CASRPQGAKTQYF
TRBV9	TRBJ2-5	TRBD1	.	TGTGCCAGCAGCGTCAGCCCGGGACAGACGATTGAGACCCAGTACTTC	CASSVSPGQTIETQYF
TRBV27	TRBJ2-2	TRBD1	.	TGTGCCAGCAGTCCCCCAGGGGGCATCTACACCGGGGAGCTGTTTTTT	CASSPPGGIYTGELFF
TRBV5-1	TRBJ2-5	.	.	TGCGCCAGCAGCGCGAACACAGGGTCCCAAGAGACCCAGTACTTC	CASSANTGSQETQYF
TRBV27	TRBJ2-7	.	.	TGTGCCAGCAGGACGGGCGCAGGGTTCGGGGCCTACGAGCAGTACTTC	CASRTGAGFGAYEQYF
TRBV28	TRBJ1-6	TRBD1	.	TGTGCCAGCAGTCCGAGGACAGGGTTTTCACCCCTCCACTTT	CASSPRTGFSPLHF
TRBV6-6	TRBJ2-3	TRBD1	.	TGTGCCAGCACCCCGGGACAGGGGACAGATACGCAGTATTTT	CASTPGQGTDTQYF
TRBV28	TRBJ2-7	TRBD1	.	TGTGCCAGCAGTGCGTCGACAGGGTTCAGTTACGAGCAGTACTTC	CASSASTGFSYEQYF
TRBV27	TRBJ2-7	TRBD2	.	TGTGCCAGCAGTGCTAGCGGGACTAGCGCCACCTACGAGCAGTACTTC	CASSASGTSATYEQYF
TRBV14	TRBJ2-7	.	.	TGTGCCAGCAGCCTGGGACTTGTTTACGAGCAGTACTTC	CASSLGLVYEQYF
TRBV6-6	TRBJ2-1	.	.	TGTGCCAGCAGCCCATACAATGAGCAGTTCTTC	CASSPYNEQFF
TRBV6-5	TRBJ2-7	.	.	TGTGCCAGCGGTATACCGCAACTTGTAGGCTACGAGCAGTACTTC	CASGIPQLVGYEQYF
TRBV19	TRBJ1-1	TRBD1	.	TGTGCCAGTCTGGACAGGGGCCGGGACACTGAAGCTTTCTTT	CASLDRGRDTEAFF
TRBV5-4	TRBJ2-5	.	few	TGTGCCAGCAGCTTACTACAAATTGCGGGAAGGGAGACCCAGTACTTC	CASSLLQIAGRETQYF
TRBV7-2	TRBJ2-1	TRBD2	.	TGTGCCAGCAGGCTAGCGGGAGGCCACAATGAGCAGTTCTTC	CASRLAGGHNEQFF
TRBV5-1	TRBJ2-3	TRBD2	.	TGCGCCAGCAGCCCATCTAGCGGCTTAAGCACAGATACGCAGTATTTT	CASSPSSGLSTDTQYF
TRBV6-5	TRBJ1-5	.	.	TGTGCCAGCAGTTACCTAGGACAGAATAGCAATCAGCCCCAGCATTTT	CASSYLGQNSNQPQHF
TRBV11-3	TRBJ2-3	.	.	TGTGCCAGCACCAACGGGACAGATACGCAGTATTTT	CASTNGTDTQYF
TRBV7-9	TRBJ2-5	.	.	TGTGCCAGCAGCTTAGCACATCTGGAGACCCAGTACTTC	CASSLAHLETQYF
TRBV5-6	TRBJ2-5	TRBD2	.	TGTGCCAGCTCGGGACTAGCGAAGGAGACCCAGTACTTC	CASSGLAKETQYF
TRBV4-3	TRBJ2-7	.	.	TGCGCCAGCAGCCAGGACCAGGGGTTCCGGGAGCAGTACTTC	CASSQDQGFREQYF
TRBV15	TRBJ1-4	.	.	TGTGCCACCAGCAGAGGGCAGATTGCAACTAATGAAAAACTGTTTTTT	CATSRGQIATNEKLFF
TRBV7-2	TRBJ2-1	.	once	TGTGCCAGCAGCTTCCGGTGGGCGGGCGAGAGCAATGAGCAGTTCTTC	CASSFRWAGESNEQFF
TRBV29-1	TRBJ1-1	.	few	TGCAGCGTCTCCTGGACAGCAGCCACTGAAGCTTTCTTT	CSVSWTAATEAFF
TRBV15	TRBJ1-1	.	.	TGTGCCACCAGCAGAGATTGGAATCGGAACACTGAAGCTTTCTTT	CATSRDWNRNTEAFF
TRBV1	TRBJ2-7	.	once	TGCACCAGCGACGGAGGTGGGGTCCAATGGGACTACGAGCAGTACTTC	CTSDGGGVQWDYEQYF
TRBV19	TRBJ2-5	TRBD2	.	TGTGCCAGTAGTACCCCGGGAGGGTCTTACCAAGAGACCCAGTACTTC	CASSTPGGSYQETQYF
TRBV7-7	TRBJ2-7	.	few	TGTGCTAGCAGCTTAGGGTACTCCAACGAGCAGTACTTC	CASSLGYSNEQYF
TRBV4-3	TRBJ2-1	.	.	TGCGCCAGCAGCCAGGAAAGACCTCTCACACGTAGGGCTTCCAATGAGCAGTTCTTC	CASSQERPLTRRASNEQFF
TRBV27	TRBJ2-1	TRBD2	.	TGTGCCACCAAGGTGGCGGGAGCTTACAATGAGCAGTTCTTC	CATKVAGAYNEQFF
TRBV5-1	TRBJ2-1	TRBD2	once	TGCGCCAGCGCACTGACTAGCGGGCCATACAATGAGCAGTTCTTC	CASALTSGPYNEQFF
TRBV6-6	TRBJ2-5	.	.	TGTGCCAGCAGTCCCCTGCAGGGGACCCAGTACTTC	CASSPLQGTQYF
TRBV29-1	TRBJ2-3	.	.	TGCAGCTCAGATCGTTCCCCCACAGATACGCAGTATTTT	CSSDRSPTDTQYF